Listed here is a single TCR beta chain. Antigen unknown. Site-matched primary tumor biopsies were taken before and after PD-1 blockade. The data derive from a study of T cells in tumors after PD-1 blockade. Study information: Tumor samples yielded approximately 20-fold more depth than single-cell TCR sequencing. Study results and caveats: Clonal replacement, not reinvigoration, is suggested for expanded exhausted CD8+ clones after therapy. Blood contained 35% to 50% of the tumor's TCR clonotypes.

Using immunoSEQ multiplex PCR, the repertoire was profiled, and TCRdb retains in-frame clones only, with some absent. Of 4,500 to 6,000 clones listed, approximately 70% are singletons. The CDR3 has 15 residues. V lost 8 bases, J lost 4 bases, and 18 bases lay in between. The germline V gene encodes CDR1 MGHRA and CDR2 YSYEKL. The sequence derives from a human donor with cutaneous squamous cell carcinoma. The source material was tumor tissue, sampled before anti-PD-1 treatment. The rearrangement links TRBV4-1 to TRBJ1-5; the D gene is possibly TRBD1 (5 bases). The CDR3 sequence: CASGEESGLNQPQHF. CDR3 coding DNA: TGCGCCAGCGGAGAAGAATCAGGGCTGAATCAGCCCCAGCATTTT.